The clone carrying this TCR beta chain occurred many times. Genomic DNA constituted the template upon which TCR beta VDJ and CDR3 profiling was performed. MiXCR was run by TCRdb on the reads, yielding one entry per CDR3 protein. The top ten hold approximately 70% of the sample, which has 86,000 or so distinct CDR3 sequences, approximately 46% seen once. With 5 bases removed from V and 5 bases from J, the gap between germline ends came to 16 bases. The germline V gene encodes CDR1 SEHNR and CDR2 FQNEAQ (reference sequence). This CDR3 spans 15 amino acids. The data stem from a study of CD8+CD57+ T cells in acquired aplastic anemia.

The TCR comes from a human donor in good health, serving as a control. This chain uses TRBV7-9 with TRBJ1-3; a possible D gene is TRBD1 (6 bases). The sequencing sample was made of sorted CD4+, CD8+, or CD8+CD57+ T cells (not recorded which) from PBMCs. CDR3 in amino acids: CASSPDGTLRNTIYF. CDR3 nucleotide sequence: TGTGCCAGCAGCCCCGATGGGACACTCAGAAACACCATATATTTT. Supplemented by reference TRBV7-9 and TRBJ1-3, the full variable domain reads DTGVSQNPRHKITKRGQNVTFRCDPISEHNRLYWYRQTLGQGPEFLTYFQNEAQLEKSRLLSDRFSAERPKGSFSTLEIQRTEQGDSAMYLCASSPDGTLRNTIYFGEGSWLTVV.